Only a few counts were recorded for the clone carrying this T cell receptor (beta chain). Its antigen is undetermined. The source of the sample is a study of blood T cells in healthy people across ages. Healthy individuals of Caucasian origin from Russia, aged 6 to 90, served as donors. Germline lookup yields CDR1 SGHTA and CDR2 FQGNSA. V was pared by 1 base and J by 4 bases, with 10 bases of the junction left unmatched. This CDR3 is 17 amino acids long. Combining a sample-barcoded 5' primer with a J-beta primer mix, a second PCR ran for about 7 to 12 cycles. Every individual sample yielded 2.5 million or more paired-end reads (each containing CDR3). TCRdb called the 5' RACE reads again in MiXCR, with one record for every CDR3 protein. The sample includes some 1.5 million distinct CDR3 sequences, 28% of them seen just once. Regarding the study as a whole: Naive T cell percentage showed a strong correlation with TCR beta diversity.

The sequencing sample was made of blood. This TCR derives from a woman aged 30 to 39 in good health. This chain connects TRBV7-2 to TRBJ2-7; TRBD2 agrees at 10 bases. The CDR3 nucleotides are TGTGCCAGCAGCTTAGACCTACTAGCGGGAATGGGATACGAGCAGTACTTC. It encodes CASSLDLLAGMGYEQYF.